This T cell receptor beta chain is from a study of blood T cells in healthy people across ages. General study points: Diversity was higher, and naive CD4+ cells more numerous, in long-lived donors than in aged donors. It was not possible, with unsorted PBMCs, to conclusively compare naive and antigen-experienced cells.

The CDR3 contains 15 residues. Germline V lookup: CDR1 DFQATT, CDR2 SNEGSKA (reference sequence). Trimming stripped 6 bases from V and 0 bases from J, with 17 bases between. Sample-barcoded 5' priming and a J-beta primer mix drove a second PCR of roughly 6 to 12 cycles. Each CDR3 protein is one row after TCRdb ran MiXCR on the 5' RACE reads. Found here are around 1,800,000 distinct CDR3 sequences, 39% of them singletons; the top ten hold more than 20%. As for this clonotype: The antigen is not known.

The chain is built from TRBV20-1 and TRBJ2-5; D gene uncertain. This TCR was sampled from a human donor in good health. The material sequenced was blood. The CDR3 reads CSAKTPEGNQETQYF. The CDR3 DNA reads as TGCAGTGCCAAAACACCGGAAGGGAACCAAGAGACCCAGTACTTC.